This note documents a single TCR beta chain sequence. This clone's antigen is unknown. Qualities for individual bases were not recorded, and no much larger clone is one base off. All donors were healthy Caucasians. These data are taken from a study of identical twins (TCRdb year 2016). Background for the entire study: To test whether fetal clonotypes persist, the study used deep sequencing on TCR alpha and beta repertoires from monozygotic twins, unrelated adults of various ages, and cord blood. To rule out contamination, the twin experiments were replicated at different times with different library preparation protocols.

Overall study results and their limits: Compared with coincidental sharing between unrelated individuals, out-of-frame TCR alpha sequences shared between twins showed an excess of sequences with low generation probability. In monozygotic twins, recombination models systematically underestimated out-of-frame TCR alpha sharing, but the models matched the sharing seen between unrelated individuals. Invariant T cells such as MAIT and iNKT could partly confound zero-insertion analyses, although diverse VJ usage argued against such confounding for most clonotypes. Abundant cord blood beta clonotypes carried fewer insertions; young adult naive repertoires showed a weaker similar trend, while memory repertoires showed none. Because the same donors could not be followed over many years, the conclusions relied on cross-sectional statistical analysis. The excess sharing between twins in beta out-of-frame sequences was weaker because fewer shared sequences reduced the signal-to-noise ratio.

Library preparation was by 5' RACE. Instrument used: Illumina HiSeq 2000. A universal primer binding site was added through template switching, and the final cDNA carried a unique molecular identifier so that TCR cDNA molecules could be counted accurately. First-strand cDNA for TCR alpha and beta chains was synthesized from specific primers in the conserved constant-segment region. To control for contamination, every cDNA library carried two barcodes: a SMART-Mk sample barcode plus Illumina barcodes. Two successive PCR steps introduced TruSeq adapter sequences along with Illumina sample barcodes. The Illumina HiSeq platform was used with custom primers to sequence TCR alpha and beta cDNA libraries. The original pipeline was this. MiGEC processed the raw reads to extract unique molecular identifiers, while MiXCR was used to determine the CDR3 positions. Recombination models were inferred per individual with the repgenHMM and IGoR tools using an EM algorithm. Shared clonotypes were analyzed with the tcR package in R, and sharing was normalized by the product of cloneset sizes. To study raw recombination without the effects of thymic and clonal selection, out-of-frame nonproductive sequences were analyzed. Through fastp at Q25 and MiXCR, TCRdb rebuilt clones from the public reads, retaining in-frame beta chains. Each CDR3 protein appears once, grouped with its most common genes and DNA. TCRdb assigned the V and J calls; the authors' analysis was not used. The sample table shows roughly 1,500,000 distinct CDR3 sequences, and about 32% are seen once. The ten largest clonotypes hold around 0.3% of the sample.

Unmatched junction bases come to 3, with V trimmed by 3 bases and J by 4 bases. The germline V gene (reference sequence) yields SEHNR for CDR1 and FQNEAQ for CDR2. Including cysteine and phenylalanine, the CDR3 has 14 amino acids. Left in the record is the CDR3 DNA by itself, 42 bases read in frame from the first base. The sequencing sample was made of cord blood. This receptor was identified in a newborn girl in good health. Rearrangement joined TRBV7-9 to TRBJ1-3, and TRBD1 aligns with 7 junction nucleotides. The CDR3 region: CASSFTGEGNTIYF. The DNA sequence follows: TGTGCCAGCAGCTTTACAGGGGAGGGAAACACCATATATTTT. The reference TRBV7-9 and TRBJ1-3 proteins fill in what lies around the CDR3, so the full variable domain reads DTGVSQNPRHKITKRGQNVTFRCDPISEHNRLYWYRQTLGQGPEFLTYFQNEAQLEKSRLLSDRFSAERPKGSFSTLEIQRTEQGDSAMYLCASSFTGEGNTIYFGEGSWLTVV.